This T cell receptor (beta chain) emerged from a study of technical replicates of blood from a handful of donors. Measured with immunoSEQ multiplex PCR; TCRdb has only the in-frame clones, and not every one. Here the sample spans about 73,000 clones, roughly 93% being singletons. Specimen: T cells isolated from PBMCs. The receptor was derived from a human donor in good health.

The DNA of the CDR3 is TGTGCCACCAGCAGAGATGGGGGACACCTGATGAACACTGAAGCTTTCTTT. Its protein is CATSRDGGHLMNTEAFF. V is TRBV15 and J is TRBJ1-1, with D perhaps matching TRBD1 (6 bases). Trimming removed 0 bases from V and 0 bases from J, with 14 bases in between. Germline CDR1 LNHNV, CDR2 YYDKDF (reference sequence). The CDR3 extends over 17 amino acids.